Detailed here is one T cell receptor (beta chain). The antigen remains undetermined. The sample originates from a study of human T cells and chemical hapten exposure. The wider study: Patch tests applied 0.01% DPC to the upper back, read at 6 days. Findings and limits, study-wide: It should be noted that donors had alopecia, so their immune response may differ from healthy people's.

Unmatched junction bases numbered 8, after V lost 5 bases and J lost 5 bases. This CDR3 is 16 amino acids long. In germline, CDR1 is MDHEN, CDR2 SYDVKM. Stated time point: patch test 1, 2 weeks after DPC sensitization. The treatment was: therapeutic diphenylcyclopropenone sensitization with weekly scalp DPC. It was unfractionated whole blood from which total RNA was extracted. Per the original methods: 90,000 to 100,000 TCRs per sample was the median, with a range of about 20,000 to 690,600. One entry per CDR3 protein, called by TCRdb with MiXCR from the RACE reads. TCRdb, rather than the study authors, made the V and J calls. The table records under 40,000 distinct CDR3 sequences, around 6.4% of them present only once.

The receptor's source is a woman in her thirties with alopecia areata. Some clones in this sample may be carry-over from other donors' samples. The chain combines TRBV28 with TRBJ2-1, with 11 positions matching TRBD2. The starting material was whole blood, obtained in connection with sensitization to the hapten diphenylcyclopropenone (DPC). The CDR3 sequence: CASSRQTSGGNNEQFF. In nucleotides, the CDR3 is TGTGCCAGCAGTAGGCAAACTAGCGGGGGAAACAATGAGCAGTTCTTC.